This is a list of T cell receptor beta chains from one sample in a study of shared clonotypes between healthy human individuals. Libraries were prepared by immunoSEQ multiplex PCR; TCRdb keeps only in-frame clonotypes and omits some of them. The sample yields about 1.1 million clones, around 78% seen once. Sequences were obtained from memory CD4+ T cells from PBMCs. These receptors all stem from a young man in good health. Some clones in this sample may be carry-over from other donors' samples. CDR3s include the opening cysteine and the closing phenylalanine or tryptophan. The D gene is left open where the match is weak. Only part of the rows carry a size: once, few, many, or a class if the clone is expanded.

j_gene,d_gene,v_gene,abundance,CDR3nt,CDR3aa
TRBJ2-2,-,TRBV5-1,-,TGCGCCAGCAGCCTAAACACCGGGGAGCTGTTTTTT,CASSLNTGELFF
TRBJ1-2,-,TRBV5-1,once,TGCGCCAGCAGCTTGGGAGGGGCAGGTAGCTATGGCTACACCTTC,CASSLGGAGSYGYTF
TRBJ1-4,TRBD1,TRBV28,few,TGTGCCACCTTACTCCTAGGGGGCGGAGGTGAAAAACTGTTTTTT,CATLLLGGGGEKLFF
TRBJ1-5,-,TRBV7-8,-,TGTGCCAGCAGCCGCGGCCCGGGTGGCAATCAGCCCCAGCATTTT,CASSRGPGGNQPQHF
TRBJ1-2,-,TRBV11-2,-,TGTGCCAGCAGCTTGACCCCAAACTATGGCTACACCTTC,CASSLTPNYGYTF
TRBJ2-1,TRBD1,TRBV6-5,-,TGTGCCAGCAGCCCCGGGACAGGGTTTCAGTTCTTC,CASSPGTGFQFF
TRBJ2-1,-,TRBV9,-,TGTGCCAGCAGCCCTGACCCTGCGAAATACAATGAGCAGTTCTTC,CASSPDPAKYNEQFF
TRBJ1-5,-,TRBV29-1,-,TGCAGCGTCGCCAGGGGTACATATCAGCCCCAGCATTTT,CSVARGTYQPQHF
TRBJ2-3,-,TRBV27,-,TGTGCCAGCAGTTTATCCGCGTATTTT,CASSLSAYF
TRBJ2-7,TRBD2,TRBV5-4,few,TGTGCCAGCAGCTTGGCCCGGGGGGGGAATTACGAGCAGTACTTC,CASSLARGGNYEQYF
TRBJ1-1,TRBD1,TRBV7-9,-,TGTGCCAGCAGCTTAGCACGGGACAGCTCAAACACTGAAGCTTTCTTT,CASSLARDSSNTEAFF
TRBJ2-5,-,TRBV9,-,TGTGCCAGCAGCGTAGATAGGGGCGAGGGAAGAGAGACCCAGTACTTC,CASSVDRGEGRETQYF
TRBJ2-5,TRBD1,TRBV4-2,-,TGTGCCAGCAGCCAAGATCGAAGCAGGGGGTCAGGGTCGGGGGAGACCCAGTACTTC,CASSQDRSRGSGSGETQYF
TRBJ2-4,TRBD2,TRBV19,-,TGTGCCAGTAGTCTGGGACTAGCGGGGGTTAGGGACATTCAGTACTTC,CASSLGLAGVRDIQYF
TRBJ1-2,-,TRBV10-3,-,TGTGCCATCAGTGGGGGCACCGAAAGCTATGGCTACACCTTC,CAISGGTESYGYTF
TRBJ2-7,TRBD1,TRBV2,-,TGTGCCAGTGAAAAGACAGGGGTGGGCGACGAGCAGTACTTC,CASEKTGVGDEQYF
TRBJ2-7,TRBD1,TRBV5-4,-,TGTGCCAGCAGCACACGGGGTAGGACAGGGCGGTACGAGCAGTACTTC,CASSTRGRTGRYEQYF
TRBJ2-1,TRBD2,TRBV11-1,-,TGTGCCAGCAGCTTAAACAGCGGGACCCTTACCAATGAGCAGTTCTTC,CASSLNSGTLTNEQFF
TRBJ1-5,-,TRBV5-8,-,TGTGCCAGCAGCCCCGGACAGTACTATAGCAATCAGCCCCAGCATTTT,CASSPGQYYSNQPQHF
TRBJ1-2,-,TRBV4-2,-,TGTGCCAGCAGCCAAGATACAGGGAGACCCCTCTATGGCTACACCTTC,CASSQDTGRPLYGYTF
TRBJ2-1,TRBD1,TRBV6-4,-,TGTGCCAGCAGTGAACAGGGGATGGTAGGTGAGCAGTTCTTC,CASSEQGMVGEQFF
TRBJ2-1,TRBD1,TRBV7-2,few,TGTGCCAGCAGCCCGCCCGGACAGGGGCTTGAGCAGTTCTTC,CASSPPGQGLEQFF
TRBJ2-4,TRBD1,TRBV7-2,-,TGTGCCAGCAGCTTGGACAGGGAGGACATTCAGTACTTC,CASSLDREDIQYF
TRBJ1-1,-,TRBV29-1,-,TGCAGCGTTAGGTTGGGACTGAGGAACACTGAAGCTTTCTTT,CSVRLGLRNTEAFF
TRBJ1-2,TRBD1,TRBV7-2,-,TGTGCCAGCACCGGATGGACAGGGGGCTATGGCTACACCTTC,CASTGWTGGYGYTF
TRBJ2-7,-,TRBV7-2,-,TGTGCCAGCAGCTTAGAGGTCAGCTACGAGCAGTACTTC,CASSLEVSYEQYF
TRBJ2-4,TRBD2,TRBV5-6,-,TGTGCCAGCAGCCCAAGCGGGAGGGCGACCAAAAACATTCAGTACTTC,CASSPSGRATKNIQYF
TRBJ1-2,-,TRBV7-9,once,TGTGCCAGCAGCTTAGGTGCAGGGAGCGGGGCTGGCTACACCTTC,CASSLGAGSGAGYTF
TRBJ1-4,-,TRBV4-2,-,TGTGCCAGCAGCAGCAGGAGCGGTCAAAGTAATGAAAAACTGTTTTTT,CASSSRSGQSNEKLFF
TRBJ2-2,-,TRBV5-4,-,TGTGCCAGCAGCCCGTGGTCACGAGGGGACACCGGGGAGCTGTTTTTT,CASSPWSRGDTGELFF
TRBJ2-5,-,TRBV11-3,-,TGTGCCAGCAGCTTAGATCGAAGACAGCGATCCTACCAAGAGACCCAGTACTTC,CASSLDRRQRSYQETQYF
TRBJ1-2,-,TRBV4-1,-,TGCGCCAGCAGCCAAGTCGTGCTGGGGGGCTACACCTTC,CASSQVVLGGYTF
TRBJ1-3,TRBD1,TRBV11-2,-,TGTGCCAGCAGACCTAATAAATGGCCCACTGGGACAGGGGGCCCCACCATATATTTT,CASRPNKWPTGTGGPTIYF
TRBJ2-5,TRBD2,TRBV13,-,TGTGCCAGCAACAAACGCCCGGCTAGCGGGAGTTTGACCCAGTACTTC,CASNKRPASGSLTQYF
TRBJ1-5,-,TRBV5-1,-,TGCGCCAGCAGCCTCCTCCCCCACCAGCCCCAGCATTTT,CASSLLPHQPQHF
TRBJ1-3,-,TRBV19,few,TGTGCCAGTAGTACTGGGTCTGGAAACACCATATATTTT,CASSTGSGNTIYF
TRBJ2-3,-,TRBV9,many,TGTGCCAGCAGCGTTCAGGTCCGCACAGATACGCAGTATTTT,CASSVQVRTDTQYF
TRBJ2-5,-,TRBV7-2,-,TGTGCCAGCAGCTTAGCGTCGGGCCAGGAGACCCAGTACTTC,CASSLASGQETQYF
TRBJ2-1,-,TRBV7-3,once,TGTGCCAGCAGCTTAAACCCTCCCAATGAGCAGTTCTTC,CASSLNPPNEQFF
TRBJ1-2,-,TRBV30,once,TGTGCCTGGAGTCCCCGGGCGAACTATGGCTACACCTTC,CAWSPRANYGYTF
TRBJ2-7,-,TRBV9,-,TGTGCCAGCAGCCCACGGACAGTTGGGACGGGCGAGCAGTACTTC,CASSPRTVGTGEQYF
TRBJ1-1,TRBD1,TRBV11-2,-,TGTGCCAGCAGCTTAGGAGGGGGCAGCGCTGAAGCTTTCTTT,CASSLGGGSAEAFF
TRBJ2-7,TRBD2,TRBV7-9,-,TGTGCCAGCAGCCCCGGGACTAGCGGGAGGGACTACGAGCAGTACTTC,CASSPGTSGRDYEQYF
TRBJ2-2,TRBD2,TRBV7-9,-,TGTGCCAGCAGGGCGACTAGCGGGAGAGGTCGTAACACCGGGGAGCTGTTTTTT,CASRATSGRGRNTGELFF
TRBJ1-1,-,TRBV11-2,once,TGTGCCAGCAGCTTCGGACGGGAGAACACTGAAGCTTTCTTT,CASSFGRENTEAFF
TRBJ1-2,-,TRBV7-8,few,TGTGCCAGCAGCTTAGCTCGGAACTATGGCTACACCTTC,CASSLARNYGYTF
TRBJ1-1,TRBD1,TRBV2,-,TGTGCCAGCAGGGAAACAGGGGCCTGGGGCACTGAAGCTTTCTTT,CASRETGAWGTEAFF
TRBJ1-3,-,TRBV30,-,TGTGCCTGGAGTGTTCCAGGGGGAAACACCATATATTTT,CAWSVPGGNTIYF
TRBJ1-4,-,TRBV6-5,-,TGTGCCAGCAGTTACTTGGGTGGGGAAAAACTGTTTTTT,CASSYLGGEKLFF
TRBJ2-2,-,TRBV5-1,-,TGCGCCAGCAGCTACGGGACTTCTAACACCGGGGAGCTGTTTTTT,CASSYGTSNTGELFF
TRBJ2-7,-,TRBV7-6,-,TGTGCCAGCAGCTTCCCAGGGGCCTACGAGCAGTACTTC,CASSFPGAYEQYF
TRBJ1-4,TRBD1,TRBV6-5,-,TGTGCCAGCAGCCGCGCCCGGACAGGGGGTGAAAAACTGTTTTTT,CASSRARTGGEKLFF
TRBJ2-7,TRBD1,TRBV5-1,-,TGCGCCAGCCGAGCTCGGACAGGCCCCTACGAGCAGTACTTC,CASRARTGPYEQYF
TRBJ2-3,TRBD2,TRBV5-4,-,TGTGCCAGCAGCCCCAGCGGGAGGGGTGCAGATACGCAGTATTTT,CASSPSGRGADTQYF
TRBJ2-2,TRBD2,TRBV5-6,few,TGTGCCAGCAGCTTGGTAGGGAGGGGCACCGGGGAGCTGTTTTTT,CASSLVGRGTGELFF
TRBJ2-7,TRBD1,TRBV2,few,TGTGCCAGCAGCGGGACAGGGGTATACGAGCAGTACTTC,CASSGTGVYEQYF
TRBJ2-2,-,TRBV5-1,-,TGCGCCAGCAGTTACGGGAAAAGTACCGGGGAGCTGTTTTTT,CASSYGKSTGELFF
TRBJ2-3,-,TRBV2,-,TGTGCCAGCGTTGGGAGAGATACGCAGTATTTT,CASVGRDTQYF
TRBJ2-3,-,TRBV7-3,-,TGTGCCAGCAGCTTACGAGCGGCCACGGATACGCAGTATTTT,CASSLRAATDTQYF